This entry lists 30 T cell receptor beta chains sequenced from one sample in a study of T cell changes during pregnancy in multiple sclerosis. Clones were sequenced by immunoSEQ multiplex PCR, and TCRdb holds only the in-frame ones, with some missing. Among about 89,000 clones listed, around 94% were seen once. The sequences come from peripheral blood, collected in the third trimester of pregnancy. These receptors were taken from a female donor with multiple sclerosis, enrolled in a pregnancy study.

The gene calls are TRBV27 and TRBJ2-2; the D gene is possibly TRBD1 (5 bases). Looked up from germline, CDR1 is MNHEY and CDR2 is SMNVEV (reference sequence). V was trimmed by 2 bases and J by 0 bases, leaving 7 bases between them. The CDR3 totals 15 residues. CDR3 sequence (DNA): TGTGCCAGCAGTTTACAGGGAACGAACACCGGGGAGCTGTTTTTT. This sequence encodes CASSLQGTNTGELFF.

This chain joins TRBV5-1 and TRBJ1-1; no clear D gene. The CDR3 is 13 residues long. Looked up from germline, CDR1 is SGHRS and CDR2 is YFSETQ. V lost 5 bases, J lost 1 base, and 9 bases lay in between. The CDR3 sequence is CASSGGQNTEAFF. CDR3 bases: TGCGCCAGCAGTGGCGGCCAGAACACTGAAGCTTTCTTT.

The chain links TRBV10-3 to TRBJ1-1; TRBD1 might be the D (5 bases). The CDR3 totals 14 residues. The V end lost 8 bases, the J end lost 0 bases, and 13 bases lay between the germline ends. Germline lookup yields CDR1 ENHRY and CDR2 SYGVKD. CDR3 in DNA: TGTGCCATCGGGGGGGAGGGGCTGAACACTGAAGCTTTCTTT. This encodes CAIGGEGLNTEAFF.

The gene calls are TRBV7-2 and TRBJ2-7; 11 bases fit TRBD2. V shed 2 bases and J 0 bases; nucleotides not matched to a gene: 6. Per the germline V gene, CDR1 is SGHTA and CDR2 is FQGNSA. This CDR3 has 17 residues. The CDR3 reads CASSLRGTSGLSYEQYF. In nucleotides, the CDR3 is TGTGCCAGCAGCTTAAGGGGGACTAGCGGACTCTCCTACGAGCAGTACTTC.

In nucleotides, the CDR3 is TGTGCCAGCAGCTCAGGGACTAGCGGACACGCGGGAGAGACCCAGTACTTC. This sequence encodes CASSSGTSGHAGETQYF. The V call is TRBV7-9, the J call TRBJ2-5; 11 bases fit TRBD2. J lost 4 bases, V lost 4 bases, and 11 bases had no gene match. This CDR3 is 17 amino acids long. The germline CDR1 and CDR2 sequences are SEHNR and FQNEAQ (reference sequence).

The gene calls are TRBV6-5 and TRBJ2-7; D is unresolved. The V gene's germline CDR1 is MNHEY and CDR2 SVGAGI. The CDR3 totals 14 residues. Trimming left V 6 bases short and J 1 base short, with 13 bases between. CDR3 DNA sequence: TGTGCCAGCAGCTCACCGAAACGGTCCTACGAGCAGTACTTC. Its translation: CASSSPKRSYEQYF.

This chain joins TRBV5-6 and TRBJ1-1; D is unresolved. The CDR3 is 14 residues long. V was clipped by 6 bases and J by 0 bases, with 12 bases between them. Germline V CDR1 and CDR2: SGHDT, YYEEEE. The CDR3 loop reads CASNLQSLNTEAFF. DNA of the CDR3: TGTGCCAGCAACCTACAGAGCTTGAACACTGAAGCTTTCTTT.

The chain uses TRBV7-9 and TRBJ2-7; D unclear. This CDR3 region has 13 residues. V lost 3 bases and J 2 bases, leaving 8 bases between the germline ends. The germline gives CDR1 SEHNR, CDR2 FQNEAQ (reference sequence). The CDR3 nucleotides are TGTGCCAGCAGCTTTGGTCTAACCTACGAGCAGTACTTC. This sequence encodes CASSFGLTYEQYF.

V usage is TRBV5-1 and J usage is TRBJ2-1, with 7 bases identical to TRBD2. Germline CDR1 and CDR2: SGHRS and YFSETQ. This CDR3 is built from 16 residues. Losses at the gene ends were 0 bases for V and 7 bases for J; bases not matched to a gene: 10. The CDR3 is CASSLDTGGLSNEQFF. DNA for the CDR3: TGCGCCAGCAGCTTGGACACGGGAGGCTTGTCGAATGAGCAGTTCTTC.

This clone appeared a single time. The DNA for the CDR3 is TGTGCCAGCAGCGTAGACACCCCAGGGGGTTTGAACACTGAAGCTTTCTTT. This gives the protein CASSVDTPGGLNTEAFF. The genes are TRBV9 and TRBJ1-1; 7 nucleotides line up with TRBD1. J lost 0 bases, V lost 0 bases, and 8 bases had no gene match. Germline V gene data show CDR1 as SGDLS and CDR2 as YYNGEE. This CDR3 spans 17 amino acids.

The chain joins TRBV9 to TRBJ2-2, with D uncertain. The CDR3 length is 12 residues. The germline CDR1 and CDR2 sequences are SGDLS and YYNGEE. With 2 bases removed from V and 3 bases from J, the gap between germline ends came to 2 bases. CDR3: CASSVYTGELFF. The CDR3, as DNA: TGTGCCAGCAGCGTCTACACCGGGGAGCTGTTTTTT.

This rearrangement joins TRBV30 to TRBJ1-5; D unclear. Germline assignment: CDR1 GTSNPN and CDR2 SVGIG (reference sequence). The CDR3 sequence is 15 residues long. Trimming cost V 3 bases and J 1 base, with 13 bases left between them. The DNA of the CDR3 is TGTGCCTGGAGCGCGCCGATCGGGAGCAATCAGCCCCAGCATTTT. It encodes CAWSAPIGSNQPQHF.

The gene calls are TRBV28 and TRBJ1-2, with 9 bases identical to TRBD1. Germline CDR1 and CDR2: MDHEN and SYDVKM. This CDR3 comprises 16 residues. With 5 bases clipped from V and 2 bases from J, the junction kept 9 bases outside the gene matches. The CDR3, as DNA: TGTGCCAGCAGTCACCCTAACAGGGGGCTCAACTATGGCTACACCTTC. This codes for CASSHPNRGLNYGYTF.

This chain links TRBV6-5 with TRBJ2-7, with a possible D match to TRBD1 (5 bases). Germline V gene data show CDR1 as MNHEY and CDR2 as SVGAGI. V dropped 6 bases and J dropped 1 base, with 10 bases sitting between them. The CDR3 is 13 amino acids. CDR3: CASSPRQSYEQYF. CDR3 in DNA: TGTGCCAGCAGCCCCAGACAGTCCTACGAGCAGTACTTC.

The chain carries TRBV13 and TRBJ2-7; possible D gene TRBD2, 5 bases. The germline CDR1 and CDR2 sequences are PRHDT and FYEKMQ (reference sequence). This CDR3 spans 15 amino acids. V was pared by 7 bases and J by 2 bases, with 18 bases between. The CDR3 DNA follows: TGTGCCAGCAACTTCCGGTCCGGGGTAACCTACGAGCAGTACTTC. This encodes CASNFRSGVTYEQYF.

The chain couples TRBV27 to TRBJ1-1; the match to TRBD1 covers 10 bases. CDR3 length: 17 residues. Germline assignment: CDR1 MNHEY and CDR2 SMNVEV (reference sequence). Germline trimming cut 3 bases from V and 0 bases from J; bases unmatched to any gene: 7. DNA of the CDR3: TGTGCCAGCAGTTTGATCGGGACAGGGGAGATGAACACTGAAGCTTTCTTT. Translation: CASSLIGTGEMNTEAFF.

The chain couples TRBV6-6 to TRBJ2-2, with 10 bases matching TRBD2. The length of the CDR3 is 16 residues. Trimming cost V 2 bases and J 5 bases; bases outside gene matches: 5. In germline, CDR1 is MNHNY, CDR2 SVGAGI (reference sequence). CDR3 residues: CASSYRLSGRTGELFF. The CDR3 DNA follows: TGTGCCAGCAGTTACAGGCTTAGCGGGAGGACCGGGGAGCTGTTTTTT.

The chain has TRBV19 and TRBJ2-2, with D unclear. This CDR3 contains 12 residues. V shed 7 bases and J shed 1 base, with 4 bases lying between them. Germline V gene sequence: CDR1 LNHDA, CDR2 SQIVND (reference sequence). This CDR3 reads CASTGNTGELFF. DNA of the CDR3: TGTGCCAGTACAGGGAACACCGGGGAGCTGTTTTTT.

This chain uses TRBV5-1 with TRBJ2-1; TRBD2 agrees at 10 bases. The CDR3 loop spans 14 amino acids. CDR1 SGHRS and CDR2 YFSETQ come from the germline V gene. V gave up 7 bases and J gave up 4 bases; unmatched junction bases: 5. In DNA, the CDR3 is TGCGCCAGCCGGCTAGCGGGAGAGTACAATGAGCAGTTCTTC. It yields the protein CASRLAGEYNEQFF.

V and J are TRBV10-2 and TRBJ1-1; D call uncertain. Trimming removed 2 bases from V and 6 bases from J, with 16 bases in between. The CDR3 totals 15 residues. The V gene's germline CDR1 is WSHSY and CDR2 SAAADI. The CDR3 coding sequence is TGCGCCAGCAGTGAGATGGCCTCGAGGGCTTCTGAAGCTTTCTTT. Its translation: CASSEMASRASEAFF.

The genes are TRBV27 and TRBJ2-7; 7 bases fit TRBD2. CDR1 and CDR2 (germline): MNHEY, SMNVEV (reference sequence). Trimming took 3 bases from V and 3 from J; bases not matched to a gene: 8. The CDR3 contains 15 residues. CDR3: CASSFPSGTYYEQYF. The CDR3 region has the DNA TGTGCCAGCAGTTTTCCCAGCGGGACCTACTACGAGCAGTACTTC.

This chain links TRBV6-5 with TRBJ2-1, with TRBD1 as a possible D gene (6 bases). Germline V gives CDR1 MNHEY, CDR2 SVGAGI. This CDR3 spans 15 amino acids. Between the trimmed V and J ends, which lost 0 bases and 4 bases, there was a span of 10 bases. CDR3 DNA: TGTGCCAGCAGTTACTCGGCAGGGGCATACAATGAGCAGTTCTTC. This codes for CASSYSAGAYNEQFF.

The chain has TRBV6-5 and TRBJ2-1; 7 bases are a match to TRBD2. V was clipped by 6 bases and J by 7 bases; unmatched bases: 9. This CDR3 is 14 amino acids long. Germline lookup yields CDR1 MNHEY and CDR2 SVGAGI. CDR3 in DNA: TGTGCCAGCAGGGGGAGGGCCGGGGTAAATGAGCAGTTCTTC. This codes for CASRGRAGVNEQFF.

The chain recombines TRBV7-9 with TRBJ1-2, with no clear D. CDR1 is SEHNR and CDR2 is FQNEAQ in the germline V gene (reference sequence). The CDR3 covers 14 residues. Trimming removed 3 bases at V and 6 bases at J, with 14 bases between. The chain's CDR3 is CASSFGQVQNGYTF. CDR3 nucleotide sequence: TGTGCCAGCAGCTTTGGCCAGGTCCAGAATGGCTACACCTTC.

The chain carries TRBV7-9 and TRBJ1-5, with D hard to call. CDR1 and CDR2 (germline): SEHNR, FQNEAQ (reference sequence). Between the trimmed V and J ends, which lost 4 bases and 1 base, there was a span of 11 bases. The CDR3 spans 15 residues. CDR3 sequence: CASSSQAGSNQPQHF. The CDR3 nucleotides read TGTGCCAGCAGCTCGCAGGCAGGAAGCAATCAGCCCCAGCATTTT. The whole variable domain, remainder taken from reference TRBV7-9 and TRBJ1-5, is DTGVSQNPRHKITKRGQNVTFRCDPISEHNRLYWYRQTLGQGPEFLTYFQNEAQLEKSRLLSDRFSAERPKGSFSTLEIQRTEQGDSAMYLCASSSQAGSNQPQHFGDGTRLSIL.

The chain employs TRBV27 and TRBJ2-5, with D possibly TRBD2 on 5 matching bases. The V gene lost 3 bases and the J gene lost 4 bases, with 9 bases spanning the gap. Germline lookup yields CDR1 MNHEY and CDR2 SMNVEV (reference sequence). CDR3 length equals 13 residues. The CDR3: CASSFGGRETQYF. Written as DNA, the CDR3 is TGTGCCAGCAGTTTTGGAGGTCGAGAGACCCAGTACTTC.

This rearrangement joins TRBV7-9 to TRBJ1-1, with TRBD1 identical over 10 bases. CDR3 length equals 11 residues. The ends lost 4 bases at V and 10 bases at J; junction bases unmatched: 0. CDR1 and CDR2 from the germline V gene are SEHNR and FQNEAQ (reference sequence). In nucleotides, the CDR3 is TGTGCCAGCAGCTGGACAGGGGGAGCTTTCTTT. Protein sequence: CASSWTGGAFF.

The chain recombines TRBV21-1 with TRBJ2-7; TRBD2 is the table's D call, not checked against the DNA. TRBV21-1 is described as a pseudogene. There are 19 residues in the CDR3. Here the CDR3 DNA reads TGTGCCAGCCCCTCTTTTTACCTTACCACTAGCGGGAGGGCCTACGAGCAGTACTTC. The encoded protein is CASPSFYLTTSGRAYEQYF.

This sequence joins TRBV30 and TRBJ2-7; the match to TRBD1 covers 8 bases. This CDR3 has 15 residues. The junction had 16 bases not matched to a gene; V was cut back by 7 bases and J by 5 bases. Germline-derived CDR1 and CDR2 are GTSNPN and SVGIG (reference sequence). CDR3 nucleotides: TGTGCCTCGACCGGTCGACAGGGGAAATTAAACGAGCAGTACTTC. This encodes CASTGRQGKLNEQYF.

This clone was counted a few times. The rearrangement joins TRBV27 to TRBJ1-2; the D gene is possibly TRBD1 (6 bases). Germline lookup yields CDR1 MNHEY and CDR2 SMNVEV (reference sequence). The germline V and J ends were trimmed by 5 bases and 4 bases, with 14 bases remaining between them. This CDR3 is built from 14 residues. Here the CDR3 DNA reads TGTGCCAGCAGTCCAATTACAGGGTCCTATGGCTACACCTTC. Translated: CASSPITGSYGYTF.